This passage covers 6 T cell receptor beta chains from one sample sequenced in a study of blood T cell repertoires in COVID-19. The method was immunoSEQ multiplex PCR; TCRdb's version includes in-frame clones alone and lacks a portion of them. The sample consists of some 300,000 clones, around 87% of them appearing once. Sequencing was performed on PBMCs or T cells enriched from blood (not recorded which). The receptors stem from a woman aged 18 to 35 with acute COVID-19.

This sequence joins TRBV18 and TRBJ1-2; no firm D call. The germline V gene has CDR1 KGHSH and CDR2 LQKENI. The CDR3 totals 13 residues. The germline V and J ends were trimmed by 2 bases and 6 bases, with 10 bases remaining between them. CDR3 bases: TGTGCCAGCTCACCAAGGGAGGAGGATGGCTACACCTTC. Amino acid sequence: CASSPREEDGYTF.

The V call is TRBV6-5, the J call TRBJ1-2; 9 bases align to TRBD1. The V segment lost 5 bases and the J segment 6 bases; nucleotides outside the gene matches: 10. Per the germline V gene, CDR1 is MNHEY and CDR2 is SVGAGI. This CDR3 comprises 15 residues. This CDR3 reads CASSTTGTGMNGYTF. CDR3 nucleotide sequence: TGTGCCAGCAGTACCACCGGGACAGGGATGAATGGCTACACCTTC.

The chain employs TRBV19 and TRBJ2-1, with a possible D match to TRBD1 (7 bases). V shed 1 base and J shed 1 base, with 17 bases lying between them. Germline V gene data show CDR1 as LNHDA and CDR2 as SQIVND (reference sequence). The CDR3 length is 18 residues. CDR3 loop: CASSIGFWRDRSYNEQFF. The CDR3 nucleotides read TGTGCCAGTAGTATAGGATTCTGGCGGGACAGATCCTACAATGAGCAGTTCTTC.

The J gene is TRBJ2-7, the V gene TRBV11-2; tentative D call: TRBD2 (6 bases). Between the trimmed V and J ends, which lost 1 base and 1 base, there was a span of 20 bases. Germline lookup yields CDR1 SGHAT and CDR2 FQNNGV. CDR3 length: 18 residues. The CDR3, as DNA: TGTGCCAGCAGCTTAGTTCCCAAGGGGACTTTTTTTTCCTACGAGCAGTACTTC. This sequence encodes CASSLVPKGTFFSYEQYF.

The J gene is TRBJ1-1, the V gene TRBV6-5; 7 bases agree with TRBD1. The ends lost 8 bases at V and 1 base at J; junction bases unmatched: 4. The germline V gene encodes CDR1 MNHEY and CDR2 SVGAGI. The CDR3 contains 13 residues. The DNA for the CDR3 is TGTGCCAGCTTGGACAGGACGAACACTGAAGCTTTCTTT. As protein: CASLDRTNTEAFF.

The chain employs TRBV28 and TRBJ1-1; D uncertain. Germline loops: CDR1 MDHEN, CDR2 SYDVKM. The CDR3 runs 13 residues. The V gene lost 6 bases and the J gene lost 2 bases, with 10 bases spanning the gap. The CDR3 bases are TGTGCCAGCAGCCGGGGTCTAAACACTGAAGCTTTCTTT. As protein: CASSRGLNTEAFF.